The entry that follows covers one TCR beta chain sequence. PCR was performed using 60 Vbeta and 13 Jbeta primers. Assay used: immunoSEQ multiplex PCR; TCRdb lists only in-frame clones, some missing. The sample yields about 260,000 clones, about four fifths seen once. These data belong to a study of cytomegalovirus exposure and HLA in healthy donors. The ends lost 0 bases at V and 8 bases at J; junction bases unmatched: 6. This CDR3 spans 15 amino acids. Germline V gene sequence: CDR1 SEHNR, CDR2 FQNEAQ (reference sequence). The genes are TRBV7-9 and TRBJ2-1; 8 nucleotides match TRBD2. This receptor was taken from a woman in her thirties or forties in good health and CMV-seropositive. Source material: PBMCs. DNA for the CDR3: TGTGCCAGCAGCTTAGCTCGCGGGAGGAGTGATGAGCAGTTCTTC. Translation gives CASSLARGRSDEQFF. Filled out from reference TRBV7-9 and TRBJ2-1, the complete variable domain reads DTGVSQNPRHKITKRGQNVTFRCDPISEHNRLYWYRQTLGQGPEFLTYFQNEAQLEKSRLLSDRFSAERPKGSFSTLEIQRTEQGDSAMYLCASSLARGRSDEQFFGPGTRLTVL.